This TCR beta chain was observed in a study of cytomegalovirus exposure and HLA in healthy donors. The CDR3 totals 14 residues. Germline values: CDR1 SGHRS, CDR2 YFSETQ. The trim removed 0 bases at V and 5 bases at J, leaving 3 bases unmatched. Primers: 60 Vbeta forward and 13 Jbeta reverse. The repertoire was sequenced with immunoSEQ multiplex PCR; TCRdb's copy has only in-frame clones and lacks some. Of around 150,000 clones in the sample, around 80% were seen once. The sequence was obtained from a man in his forties or fifties in good health and CMV-seropositive. V usage is TRBV5-1 and J usage is TRBJ2-5; TRBD2 agrees at 8 bases. The sequenced sample consisted of PBMCs. The chain's CDR3 is CASSLGGGPETQYF. Here the CDR3 DNA reads TGCGCCAGCAGCTTGGGCGGGGGGCCGGAGACCCAGTACTTC.